The clone carrying this TCR beta chain was observed a single time. What it binds is unknown. The table came from immunoSEQ multiplex PCR; TCRdb's copy has only in-frame clones and leaves some out. The data contain about 18,000 clones, about 80% of them singletons. This entry comes from a study of OX40 agonist ivuxolimab in advanced cancers. Study outcomes and limitations: In general, CD8+ T cells held more expanded clones than CD4+ did, on average. At 0.1 to 3.0 mg/kg, clonal expansion of CD4+ and CD8+ blood T cells had occurred by week 6.

CDR3 length equals 15 residues. Germline CDR1 reads SGHRS; CDR2 reads YFSETQ. Trimming cost V 4 bases and J 7 bases, with 21 bases left between them. The rearrangement uses TRBV5-1 and TRBJ2-7; D call uncertain. The material sequenced was CD4+ or CD8+ T cells sorted from blood, taken in a trial of the OX40 agonist ivuxolimab. The TCR sequence derives from an adult with an advanced solid tumor such as melanoma, head and neck, liver or kidney cancer. Here the CDR3 reads CASSLGTAGREEQYF. For the CDR3, the DNA is TGCGCCAGCAGCCTAGGCACCGCTGGGCGAGAAGAGCAGTACTTC.